A few counts support the clone carrying this T cell receptor (beta chain). The repertoire was sequenced with immunoSEQ multiplex PCR; TCRdb's copy has only in-frame clones and lacks some. The sample carries 120,000 to 150,000 clones, approximately 90% recorded once. This entry belongs to a study of blood T cell repertoires in COVID-19. The V end was cut by 1 base, the J end by 7 bases, with 14 bases between. CDR1 and CDR2 from the germline V gene are SGHTA and FQGNSA. CDR3 length: 15 residues. The chain joins TRBV7-2 to TRBJ1-3; a weak D match, TRBD1 (6 bases). The receptor was derived from a woman aged 50 to 60 with acute or convalescent COVID-19. Sequencing was carried out using peripheral blood. The chain's CDR3 is CASSLEGGKGNTIYF. In DNA, the CDR3 is TGTGCCAGCAGCTTAGAGGGGGGGAAGGGTAACACCATATATTTT.